The T cell receptor (beta chain) described here comes from a study of blood T cell repertoires in COVID-19. Background on the study: COVID-19 samples from acute and convalescent phases originated in the United States, Italy and Spain. The cDNA or gDNA used as material had been derived from T cells, B-cell-depleted T cells, or PBMCs.

One Seattle source followed patients from active infection through their disease course. Trimming cost V 2 bases and J 4 bases; bases outside gene matches: 1. The V gene's germline CDR1 is SGHTA and CDR2 FQGTGA. This CDR3 is 13 amino acids long. Sequencing used immunoSEQ multiplex PCR; TCRdb keeps in-frame clones, though not all of them. The top ten clones hold 2.1% of a sample with approximately 260,000 clones, about 90% of them seen once. The chain is built from TRBV7-3 and TRBJ1-1, with TRBD1 matching 7 bases. The receptor was derived from a woman between 55 and 75 years old with COVID-19, enrolled during active disease. Sequencing was performed on peripheral blood. Written as DNA, the CDR3 is TGTGCCAGCAGCTTAGACAGGGCCACTGAAGCTTTCTTT. It specifies CASSLDRATEAFF.